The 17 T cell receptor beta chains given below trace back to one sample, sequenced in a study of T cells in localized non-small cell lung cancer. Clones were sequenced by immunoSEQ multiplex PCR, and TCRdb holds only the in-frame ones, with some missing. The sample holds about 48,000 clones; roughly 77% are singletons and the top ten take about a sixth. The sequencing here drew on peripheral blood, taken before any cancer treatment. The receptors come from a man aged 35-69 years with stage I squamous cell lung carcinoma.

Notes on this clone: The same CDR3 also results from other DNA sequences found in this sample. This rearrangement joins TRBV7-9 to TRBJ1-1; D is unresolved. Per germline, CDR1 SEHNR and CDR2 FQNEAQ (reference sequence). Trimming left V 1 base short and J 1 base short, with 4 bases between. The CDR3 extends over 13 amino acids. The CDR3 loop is CASSLEANTEAFF. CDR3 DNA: TGTGCCAGCAGCTTAGAAGCGAACACTGAAGCTTTCTTT.

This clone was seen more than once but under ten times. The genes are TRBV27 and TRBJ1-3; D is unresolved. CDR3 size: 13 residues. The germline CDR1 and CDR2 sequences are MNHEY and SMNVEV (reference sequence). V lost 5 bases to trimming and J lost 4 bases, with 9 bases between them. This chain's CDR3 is CASSLSLGNTIYF. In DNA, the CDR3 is TGTGCCAGCAGTCTCTCCCTGGGAAACACCATATATTTT.

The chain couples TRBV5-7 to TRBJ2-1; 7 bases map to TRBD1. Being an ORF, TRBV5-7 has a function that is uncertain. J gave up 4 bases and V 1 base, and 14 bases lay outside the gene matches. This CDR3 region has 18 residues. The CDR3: CASSLMGKTDRSYNEQFF. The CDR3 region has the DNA TGTGCCAGCAGCTTGATGGGTAAGACGGACAGGTCTTACAATGAGCAGTTCTTC.

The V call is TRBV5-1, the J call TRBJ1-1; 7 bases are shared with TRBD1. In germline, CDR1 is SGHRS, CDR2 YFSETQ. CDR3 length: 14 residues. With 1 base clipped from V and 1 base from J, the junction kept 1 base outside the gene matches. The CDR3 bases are TGCGCCAGCAGCTTGTCAGGGGGGAACACTGAAGCTTTCTTT. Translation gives CASSLSGGNTEAFF.

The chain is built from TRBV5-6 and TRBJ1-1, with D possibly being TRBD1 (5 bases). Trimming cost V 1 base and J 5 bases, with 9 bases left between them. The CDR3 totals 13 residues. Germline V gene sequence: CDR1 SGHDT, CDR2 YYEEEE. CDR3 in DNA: TGTGCCAGCAGCTTGAACCGGGGGACTGAAGCTTTCTTT. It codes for CASSLNRGTEAFF.

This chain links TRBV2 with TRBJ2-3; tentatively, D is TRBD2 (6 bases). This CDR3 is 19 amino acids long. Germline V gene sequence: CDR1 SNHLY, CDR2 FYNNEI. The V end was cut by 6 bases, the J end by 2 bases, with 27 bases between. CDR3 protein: CASSRRTPGTRGSTDTQYF. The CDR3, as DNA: TGTGCCAGCAGCCGAAGAACTCCCGGGACTCGGGGATCCACAGATACGCAGTATTTT.

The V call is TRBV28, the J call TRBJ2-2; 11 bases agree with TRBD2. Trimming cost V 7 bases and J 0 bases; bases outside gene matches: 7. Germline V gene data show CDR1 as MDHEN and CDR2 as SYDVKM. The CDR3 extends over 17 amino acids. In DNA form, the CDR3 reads TGTGCCAGCATCAACCTAGCGGGGGGTCCGAACACCGGGGAGCTGTTTTTT. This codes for CASINLAGGPNTGELFF. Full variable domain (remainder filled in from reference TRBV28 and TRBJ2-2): DVKVTQSSRYLVKRTGEKVFLECVQDMDHENMFWYRQDPGLGLRLIYFSYDVKMKEKGDIPEGYSVSREKKERFSLILESASTNQTSMYLCASINLAGGPNTGELFFGEGSRLTVL.

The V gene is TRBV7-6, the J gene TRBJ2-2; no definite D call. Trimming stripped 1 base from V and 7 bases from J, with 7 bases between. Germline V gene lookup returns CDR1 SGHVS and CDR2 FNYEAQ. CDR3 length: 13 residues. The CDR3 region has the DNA TGTGCCAGCAGCTTAGGGGGTATCGGGGAGCTGTTTTTT. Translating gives CASSLGGIGELFF.

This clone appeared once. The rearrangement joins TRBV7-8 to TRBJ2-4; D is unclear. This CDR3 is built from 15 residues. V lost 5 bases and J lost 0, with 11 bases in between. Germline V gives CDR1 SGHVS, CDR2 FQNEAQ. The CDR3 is CASSLDTLAKNIQYF. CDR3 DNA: TGTGCCAGCAGCCTAGACACCCTAGCCAAAAACATTCAGTACTTC.

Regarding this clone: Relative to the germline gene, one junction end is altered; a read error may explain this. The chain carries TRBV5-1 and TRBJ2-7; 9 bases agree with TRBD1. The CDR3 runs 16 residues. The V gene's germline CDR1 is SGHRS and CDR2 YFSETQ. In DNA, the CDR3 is TGCGCCAGCAGTTTGGAACCGGGACAGGGCCCCTACGAGCAGTACTTC. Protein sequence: CASSLEPGQGPYEQYF.

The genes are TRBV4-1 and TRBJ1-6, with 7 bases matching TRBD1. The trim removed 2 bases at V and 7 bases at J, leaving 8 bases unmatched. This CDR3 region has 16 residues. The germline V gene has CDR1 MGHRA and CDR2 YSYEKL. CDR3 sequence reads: CASSQSGTAMNSPLHF. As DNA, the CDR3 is TGCGCCAGCAGCCAATCGGGGACAGCGATGAATTCACCCCTCCACTTT.

Written as DNA, the CDR3 is TGTGCCAGCGAGGTACAGGGTTGGTCCGGGGAGCTGTTTTTT. This gives the protein CASEVQGWSGELFF. The rearrangement links TRBV2 to TRBJ2-2, with D tentatively TRBD1 (6 bases). The V and J ends lost 8 bases and 6 bases respectively, with 16 bases between them. CDR1 SNHLY and CDR2 FYNNEI come from the germline V gene. The CDR3 is made up of 14 amino acids. Filled out from reference TRBV2 and TRBJ2-2, the complete variable domain reads EPEVTQTPSHQVTQMGQEVILRCVPISNHLYFYWYRQILGQKVEFLVSFYNNEISEKSEIFDDQFSVERPDGSNFTLKIRSTKLEDSAMYFCASEVQGWSGELFFGEGSRLTVL.

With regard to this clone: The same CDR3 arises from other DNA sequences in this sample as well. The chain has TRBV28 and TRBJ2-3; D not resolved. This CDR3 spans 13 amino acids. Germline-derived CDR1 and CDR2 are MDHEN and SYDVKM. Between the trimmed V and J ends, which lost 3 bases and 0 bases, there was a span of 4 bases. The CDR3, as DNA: TGTGCCAGCAGTTTTGGGAGCACAGATACGCAGTATTTT. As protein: CASSFGSTDTQYF.

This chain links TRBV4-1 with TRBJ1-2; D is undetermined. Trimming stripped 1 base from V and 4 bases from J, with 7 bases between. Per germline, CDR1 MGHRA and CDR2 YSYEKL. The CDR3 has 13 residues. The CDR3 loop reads CASSQALGYGYTF. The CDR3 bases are TGCGCCAGCAGCCAAGCCCTTGGCTATGGCTACACCTTC.

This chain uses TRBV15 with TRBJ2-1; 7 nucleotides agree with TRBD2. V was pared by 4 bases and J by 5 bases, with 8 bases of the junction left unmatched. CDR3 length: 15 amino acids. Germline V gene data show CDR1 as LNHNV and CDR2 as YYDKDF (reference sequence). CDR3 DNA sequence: TGTGCCACCAGCAAGGCCTCAGGGAGGGACAATGAGCAGTTCTTC. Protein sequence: CATSKASGRDNEQFF.

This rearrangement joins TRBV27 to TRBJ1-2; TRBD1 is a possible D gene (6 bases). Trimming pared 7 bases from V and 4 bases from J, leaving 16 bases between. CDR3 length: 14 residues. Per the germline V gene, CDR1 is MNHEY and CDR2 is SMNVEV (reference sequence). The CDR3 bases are TGTGCCAGCAAATCGGACAGCATTCTCTATGGCTACACCTTC. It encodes CASKSDSILYGYTF.

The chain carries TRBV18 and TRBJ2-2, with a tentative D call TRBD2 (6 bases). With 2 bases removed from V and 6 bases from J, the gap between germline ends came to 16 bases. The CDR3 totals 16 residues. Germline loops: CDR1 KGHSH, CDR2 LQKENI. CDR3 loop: CASSPTSTGVSGELFF. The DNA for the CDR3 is TGTGCCAGCTCACCAACCTCCACGGGGGTTTCCGGGGAGCTGTTTTTT. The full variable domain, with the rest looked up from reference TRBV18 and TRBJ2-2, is NAGVMQNPRHLVRRRGQEARLRCSPMKGHSHVYWYRQLPEEGLKFMVYLQKENIIDESGMPKERFSAEFPKEGPSILRIQQVVRGDSAAYFCASSPTSTGVSGELFFGEGSRLTVL.